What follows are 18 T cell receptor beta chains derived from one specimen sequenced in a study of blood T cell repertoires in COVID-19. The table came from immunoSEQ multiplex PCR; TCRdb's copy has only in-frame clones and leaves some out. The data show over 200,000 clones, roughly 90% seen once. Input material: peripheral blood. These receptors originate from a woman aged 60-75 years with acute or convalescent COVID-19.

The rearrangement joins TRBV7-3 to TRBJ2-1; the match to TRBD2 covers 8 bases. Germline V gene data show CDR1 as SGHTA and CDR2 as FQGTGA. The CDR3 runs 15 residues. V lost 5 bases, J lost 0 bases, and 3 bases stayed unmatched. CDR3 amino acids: CASSQSGGSYNEQFF. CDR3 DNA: TGTGCCAGCAGCCAGAGCGGGGGCTCCTACAATGAGCAGTTCTTC.

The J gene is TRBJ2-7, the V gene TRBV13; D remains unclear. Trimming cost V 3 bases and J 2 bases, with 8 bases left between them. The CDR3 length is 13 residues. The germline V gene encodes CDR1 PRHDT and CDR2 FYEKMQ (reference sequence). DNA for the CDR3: TGTGCCAGCAGCTTTAGTAACCCCTACGAGCAGTACTTC. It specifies CASSFSNPYEQYF. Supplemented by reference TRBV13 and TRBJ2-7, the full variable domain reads AAGVIQSPRHLIKEKRETATLKCYPIPRHDTVYWYQQGPGQDPQFLISFYEKMQSDKGSIPDRFSAQQFSDYHSELNMSSLELGDSALYFCASSFSNPYEQYFGPGTRLTVT.

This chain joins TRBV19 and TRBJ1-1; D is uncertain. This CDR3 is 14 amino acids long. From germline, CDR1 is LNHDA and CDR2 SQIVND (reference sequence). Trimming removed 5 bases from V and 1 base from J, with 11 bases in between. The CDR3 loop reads CASSVSPANTEAFF. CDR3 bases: TGTGCCAGTAGTGTAAGCCCCGCGAACACTGAAGCTTTCTTT.

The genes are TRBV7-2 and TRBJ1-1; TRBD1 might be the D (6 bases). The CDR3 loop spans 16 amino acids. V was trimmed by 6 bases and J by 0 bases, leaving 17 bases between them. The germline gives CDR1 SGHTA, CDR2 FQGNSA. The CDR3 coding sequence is TGTGCCAGCAGTCCCGTTCTAGGGGGTATGAACACTGAAGCTTTCTTT. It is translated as CASSPVLGGMNTEAFF.

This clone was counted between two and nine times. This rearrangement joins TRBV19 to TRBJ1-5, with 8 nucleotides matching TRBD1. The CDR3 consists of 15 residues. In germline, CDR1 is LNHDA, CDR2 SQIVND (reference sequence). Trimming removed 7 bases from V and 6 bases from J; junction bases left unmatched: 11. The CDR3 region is CASTLTGALGQPQHF. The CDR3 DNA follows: TGTGCCAGTACCCTGACAGGGGCCCTGGGTCAGCCCCAGCATTTT.

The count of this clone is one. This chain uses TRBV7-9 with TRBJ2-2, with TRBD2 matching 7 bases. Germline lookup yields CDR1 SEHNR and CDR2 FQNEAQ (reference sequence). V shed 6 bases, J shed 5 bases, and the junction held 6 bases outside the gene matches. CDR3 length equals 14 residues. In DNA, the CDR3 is TGTGCCAGCAGAAGAGGACTAGTTACCGGGGAGCTGTTTTTT. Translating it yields CASRRGLVTGELFF.

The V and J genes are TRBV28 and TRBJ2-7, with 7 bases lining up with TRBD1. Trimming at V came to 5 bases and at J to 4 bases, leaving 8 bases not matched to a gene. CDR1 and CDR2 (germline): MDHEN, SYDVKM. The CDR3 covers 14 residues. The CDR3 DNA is TGTGCCAGCAGTGCCGGGACAGTCCCTTACGAGCAGTACTTC. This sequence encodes CASSAGTVPYEQYF.

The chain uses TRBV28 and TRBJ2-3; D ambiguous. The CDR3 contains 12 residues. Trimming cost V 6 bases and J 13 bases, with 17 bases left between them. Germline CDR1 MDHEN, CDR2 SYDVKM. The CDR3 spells CASSSPRAREYF. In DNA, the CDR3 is TGTGCCAGCAGCTCGCCACGAGCCCGGGAGTATTTT.

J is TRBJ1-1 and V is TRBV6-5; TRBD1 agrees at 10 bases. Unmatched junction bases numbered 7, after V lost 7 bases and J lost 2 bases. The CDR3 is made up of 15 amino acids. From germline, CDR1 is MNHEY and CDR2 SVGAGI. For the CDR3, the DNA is TGTGCCAGCACCCTAGGGGACAGGGGAAACACTGAAGCTTTCTTT. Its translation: CASTLGDRGNTEAFF.

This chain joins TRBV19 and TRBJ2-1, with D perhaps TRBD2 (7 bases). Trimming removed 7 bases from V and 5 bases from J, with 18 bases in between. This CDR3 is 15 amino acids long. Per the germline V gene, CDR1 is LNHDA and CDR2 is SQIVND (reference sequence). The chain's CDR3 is CASINPRGAHNEQFF. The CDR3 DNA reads TGTGCCAGTATTAACCCTCGGGGGGCCCACAATGAGCAGTTCTTC.

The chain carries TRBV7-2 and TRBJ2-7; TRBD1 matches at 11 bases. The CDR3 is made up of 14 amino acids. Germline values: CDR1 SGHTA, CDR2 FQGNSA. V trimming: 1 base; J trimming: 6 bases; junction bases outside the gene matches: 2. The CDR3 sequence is CASSLVGQGGEQYF. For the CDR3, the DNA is TGTGCCAGCAGCTTAGTGGGACAGGGGGGCGAGCAGTACTTC. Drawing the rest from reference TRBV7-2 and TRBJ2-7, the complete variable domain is GAGVSQSPSNKVTEKGKDVELRCDPISGHTALYWYRQSLGQGLEFLIYFQGNSAPDKSGLPSDRFSAERTGGSVSTLTIQRTQQEDSAVYLCASSLVGQGGEQYFGPGTRLTVT.

CDR3 nucleotides: TGTGCCAGCAGCTTAGTCGGCTATGGCTACACCTTC. Translation: CASSLVGYGYTF. The chain recombines TRBV7-2 with TRBJ1-2; D remains ambiguous. CDR3 length: 12 amino acids. The germline V and J ends were trimmed by 1 base and 4 bases, with 4 bases remaining between them. Germline CDR1 reads SGHTA; CDR2 reads FQGNSA.

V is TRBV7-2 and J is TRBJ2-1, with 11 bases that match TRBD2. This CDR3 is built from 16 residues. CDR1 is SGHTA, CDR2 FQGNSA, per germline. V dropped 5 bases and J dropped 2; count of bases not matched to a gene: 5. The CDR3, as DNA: TGTGCCAGCAGCCTAACTAGCGGGAGACCCTACAATGAGCAGTTCTTC. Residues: CASSLTSGRPYNEQFF.

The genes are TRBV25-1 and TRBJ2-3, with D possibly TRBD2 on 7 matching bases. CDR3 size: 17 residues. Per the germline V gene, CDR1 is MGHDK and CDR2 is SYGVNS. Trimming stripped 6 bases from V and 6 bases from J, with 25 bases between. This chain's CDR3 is CASRETRQSWGGDTQYF. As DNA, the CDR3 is TGTGCCAGCAGAGAAACTCGACAGTCTTGGGGGGGCGATACGCAGTATTTT.

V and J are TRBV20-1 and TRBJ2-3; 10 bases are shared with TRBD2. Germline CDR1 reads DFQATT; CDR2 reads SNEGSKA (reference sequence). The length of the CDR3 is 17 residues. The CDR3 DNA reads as TGCAGCGCCAGTTGGGCCGCTAGCGGGGGTAGCACAGATACGCAGTATTTT. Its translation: CSASWAASGGSTDTQYF.

The CDR3 bases are TGTGCCAGACGGGAGTATAACTACAATGAGCAGTTCTTC. It is translated as CARREYNYNEQFF. The chain has TRBV21-1 and TRBJ2-1; the table's TRBD2 call for D was not verified on the DNA. TRBV21-1 is classified as a pseudogene. This CDR3 is 13 amino acids long.

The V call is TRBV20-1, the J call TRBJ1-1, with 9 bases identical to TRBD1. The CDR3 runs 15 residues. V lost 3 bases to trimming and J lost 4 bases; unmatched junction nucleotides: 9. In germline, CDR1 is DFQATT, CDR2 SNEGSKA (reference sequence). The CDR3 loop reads CSASSGTGLATEAFF. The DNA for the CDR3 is TGCAGTGCTAGTTCGGGGACAGGGCTCGCCACTGAAGCTTTCTTT.

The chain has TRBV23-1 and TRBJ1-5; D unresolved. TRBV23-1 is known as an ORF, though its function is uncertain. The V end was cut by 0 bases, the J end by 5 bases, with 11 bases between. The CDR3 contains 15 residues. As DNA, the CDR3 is TGCGCCAGCAGTCAATCGGCCACGTACCATCAGCCCCAGCATTTT. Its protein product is CASSQSATYHQPQHF.